This T cell receptor beta chain is drawn from a study of CD8 T cells in ankylosing spondylitis. TCRdb analysed the 5' RACE reads with MiXCR anew, one entry per CDR3 protein. The sample carries about 64,000 distinct CDR3 sequences, 6.2% recorded once. This clonotype was recorded many times. Its cognate antigen is unknown. General study results and limits: Disease-associated clones were CD8+ and fairly uncommon in peripheral blood. Past studies reported some motif variants in reactive arthritis synovial fluid and blood. Blood of patients with ankylosing spondylitis appeared to be characterized by a TCR beta motif of eight or nine highly homologous variants.

The CDR3 totals 13 residues. V shed 5 bases and J 15 bases; nucleotides not matched to a gene: 10. Germline CDR1 reads DFQATT; CDR2 reads SNEGSKA (reference sequence). The chain has TRBV20-1 and TRBJ2-1, with 13 positions matching TRBD2. The receptor was isolated from a male donor with ankylosing spondylitis. Specimen: synovial fluid, either unsorted or a sorted T cell fraction (not recorded which). In DNA, the CDR3 is TGCAGTGCTCCCGGGACTAGCGGGATGGGAGTGTTCTTC. Residues: CSAPGTSGMGVFF.